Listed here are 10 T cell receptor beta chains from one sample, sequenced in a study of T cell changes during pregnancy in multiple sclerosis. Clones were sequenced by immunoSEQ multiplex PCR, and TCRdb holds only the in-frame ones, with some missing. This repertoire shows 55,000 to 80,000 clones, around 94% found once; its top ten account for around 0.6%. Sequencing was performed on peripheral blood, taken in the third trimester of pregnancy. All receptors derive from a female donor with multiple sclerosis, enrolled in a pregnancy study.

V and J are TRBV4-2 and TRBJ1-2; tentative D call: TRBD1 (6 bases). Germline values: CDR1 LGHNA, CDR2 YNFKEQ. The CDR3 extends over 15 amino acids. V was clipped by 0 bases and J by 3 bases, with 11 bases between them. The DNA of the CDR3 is TGTGCCAGCAGCCAAGATACGAGGACAGACTATGGCTACACCTTC. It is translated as CASSQDTRTDYGYTF.

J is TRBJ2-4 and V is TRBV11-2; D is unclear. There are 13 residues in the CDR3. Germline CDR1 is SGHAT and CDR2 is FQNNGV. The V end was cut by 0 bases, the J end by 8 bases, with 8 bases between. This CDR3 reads CASSLDTRHIQYF. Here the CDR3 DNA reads TGTGCCAGCAGCTTAGACACGCGGCACATTCAGTACTTC.

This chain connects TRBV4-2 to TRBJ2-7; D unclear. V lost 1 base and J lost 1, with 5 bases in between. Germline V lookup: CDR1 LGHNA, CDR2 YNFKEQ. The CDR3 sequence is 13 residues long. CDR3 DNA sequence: TGTGCCAGCAGCCAAGCACAGTCCTACGAGCAGTACTTC. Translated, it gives CASSQAQSYEQYF.

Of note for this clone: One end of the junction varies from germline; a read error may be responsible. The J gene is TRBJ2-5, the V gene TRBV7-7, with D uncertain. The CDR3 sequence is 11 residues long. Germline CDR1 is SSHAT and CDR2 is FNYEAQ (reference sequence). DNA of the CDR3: TGTGCTAGCAGTCCCCCGGAGACCCAGTACTTC. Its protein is CASSPPETQYF.

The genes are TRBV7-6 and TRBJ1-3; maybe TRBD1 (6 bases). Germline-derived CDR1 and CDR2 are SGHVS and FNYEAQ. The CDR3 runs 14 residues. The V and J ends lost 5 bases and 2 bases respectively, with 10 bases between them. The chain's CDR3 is CASSPGEPGNTIYF. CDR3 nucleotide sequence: TGTGCCAGCAGCCCAGGGGAGCCTGGAAACACCATATATTTT.

The CDR3 coding sequence is TGTGCCAGCAGCTTAGGAGCCCAGGGCGGGGAGGAGACCCAGTACTTC. This codes for CASSLGAQGGEETQYF. The chain combines TRBV7-3 with TRBJ2-5, with D possibly TRBD2 on 6 matching bases. The germline V gene has CDR1 SGHTA and CDR2 FQGTGA. The CDR3 has 16 residues. V shed 2 bases and J shed 5 bases, with 18 bases lying between them.

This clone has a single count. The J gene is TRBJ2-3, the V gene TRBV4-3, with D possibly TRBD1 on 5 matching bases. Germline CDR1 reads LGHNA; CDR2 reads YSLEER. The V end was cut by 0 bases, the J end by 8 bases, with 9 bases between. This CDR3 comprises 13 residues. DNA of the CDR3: TGCGCCAGCAGCCAAGACAGGGCTGGTACGCAGTATTTT. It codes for CASSQDRAGTQYF.

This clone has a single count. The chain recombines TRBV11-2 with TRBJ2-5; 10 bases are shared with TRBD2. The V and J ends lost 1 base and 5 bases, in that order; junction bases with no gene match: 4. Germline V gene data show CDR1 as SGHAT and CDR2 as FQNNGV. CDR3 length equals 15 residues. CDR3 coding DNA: TGTGCCAGCAGCTTAGTAGCGGGGGGCGGGGAGACCCAGTACTTC. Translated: CASSLVAGGGETQYF.

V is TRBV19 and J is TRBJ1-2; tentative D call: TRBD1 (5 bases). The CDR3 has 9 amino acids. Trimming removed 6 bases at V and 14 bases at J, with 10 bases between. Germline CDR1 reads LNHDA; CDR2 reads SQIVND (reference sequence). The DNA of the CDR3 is TGTGCCAGTAGGGGGCCAGGGACCTTC. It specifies CASRGPGTF.

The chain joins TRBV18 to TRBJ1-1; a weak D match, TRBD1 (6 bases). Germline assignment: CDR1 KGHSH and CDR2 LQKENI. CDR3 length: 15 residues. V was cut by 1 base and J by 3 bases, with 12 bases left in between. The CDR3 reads CASSPLAGVDTEAFF. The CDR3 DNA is TGTGCCAGCTCACCACTTGCAGGGGTGGACACTGAAGCTTTCTTT.